This T cell receptor beta chain stems from a study of blood T cell repertoires in COVID-19. Overall study: The origin of the acute and convalescent COVID-19 samples was the United States, Italy and Spain. PBMCs, B-cell-depleted T cells, or T cells were the source of the cDNA or gDNA that made up the material.

The J segment lost 4 bases and the V segment lost 4 bases, leaving 9 bases of the junction unmatched. This CDR3 region has 16 residues. Germline loops: CDR1 SGHRS, CDR2 YFSETQ. In the authors' methods: Reference gene primer amplification yielded estimated nucleated cell counts. The method was immunoSEQ multiplex PCR; TCRdb's version includes in-frame clones alone and lacks a portion of them. V and J calls and clone size are those listed in that table; D and trimming were worked out from the DNA. The sample has about 90,000 clones; 65% to 85% are singletons. The sequenced sample was peripheral blood. J is TRBJ2-3 and V is TRBV5-1; 10 bases map to TRBD1. The source of this sequence is a man in his 60s with acute or convalescent COVID-19. CDR3 in amino acids: CASSPLTGGRPDTQYF. The CDR3, as DNA: TGCGCCAGCAGCCCACTGACAGGGGGCCGTCCAGATACGCAGTATTTT.